What follows describes a single T cell receptor beta chain. What it binds is unknown. This sample was included in a study of cytomegalovirus exposure and HLA in healthy donors. General study points: When presence/absence was analysed, sequencing depth was taken to be roughly uniform across donors.

Primers for the PCR totalled 60 Vbeta and 13 Jbeta. Libraries were prepared by immunoSEQ multiplex PCR; TCRdb keeps only in-frame clonotypes and omits some of them. The sample table sets out roughly 120,000 clones. At the time of sampling, donors were nominally healthy, though unrecorded immune exposures were likely. The CDR3 covers 15 residues. V dropped 5 bases and J dropped 0 bases, with 12 bases sitting between them. CDR1 SGHTA and CDR2 FQGTGA come from the germline V gene. The rearrangement links TRBV7-3 to TRBJ2-3; D unresolved. This receptor was taken from a man aged 30 to 39 in good health and CMV-seronegative. The sample consisted of PBMCs. The CDR3 bases are TGTGCCAGCAGCCCCTTTGGCGGAAGCACAGATACGCAGTATTTT. Translated: CASSPFGGSTDTQYF.